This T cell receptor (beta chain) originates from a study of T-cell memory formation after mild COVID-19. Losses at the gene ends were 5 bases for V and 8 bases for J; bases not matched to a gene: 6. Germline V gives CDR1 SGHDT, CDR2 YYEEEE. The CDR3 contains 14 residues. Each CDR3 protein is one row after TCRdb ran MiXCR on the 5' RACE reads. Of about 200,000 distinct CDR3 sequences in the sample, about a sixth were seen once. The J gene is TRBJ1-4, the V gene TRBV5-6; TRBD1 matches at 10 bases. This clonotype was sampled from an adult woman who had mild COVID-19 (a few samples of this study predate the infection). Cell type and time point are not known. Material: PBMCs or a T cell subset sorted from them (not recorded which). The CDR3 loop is CASRRQGADEKLFF. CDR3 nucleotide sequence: TGTGCCAGCAGGCGACAGGGGGCGGACGAAAAACTGTTTTTT.